A selection of T cell receptor beta chains follows, all from one sample in a study of shared clonotypes between healthy human individuals. Profiled with immunoSEQ multiplex PCR; TCRdb holds only in-frame clones, not every one. Of 500,000 to 650,000 clones listed, around 77% are singletons. Sequencing was performed on PBMCs. The receptors stem from a woman between 40 and 55 years old in good health. Some clones in this sample may be carry-over from other donors' samples. Each CDR3 is given with its conserved first and last residue.

v_gene,j_gene,len,CDR3aa
TRBV28,TRBJ1-2,15,CASSPGQGVIYGYTF
TRBV28,TRBJ2-7,14,CASLDRANNNEQYF
TRBV18,TRBJ1-1,14,CASSPQVGNTEAFF
TRBV4-1,TRBJ2-1,16,CASSQEGAGGPYEQFF
TRBV29-1,TRBJ1-5,12,CSVGEGNQPQHF
TRBV7-2,TRBJ2-7,12,CASSHLASEQYF
TRBV10-3,TRBJ1-2,13,CAISTGSDYGYTF
TRBV27,TRBJ1-5,13,CASSWSFNQPQHF
TRBV29-1,TRBJ1-1,13,CSIKTGGNTEAFF
TRBV6-1,TRBJ1-4,17,CASSEFRVRQGNEKLFF
TRBV6-6,TRBJ2-4,12,CASEGAKNIQYF
TRBV30,TRBJ1-2,15,CAWVIRTGGFYGYTF
TRBV6-5,TRBJ1-4,15,CASRRDTGLEEKLFF
TRBV18,TRBJ2-5,15,CASSLNRGREETQYF
TRBV11-2,TRBJ2-7,15,CASSLGPGDGYEQYF
TRBV5-1,TRBJ2-5,16,CASSRFGGRAEETQYF
TRBV2,TRBJ2-3,13,CASNTGSTDTQYF
TRBV11-3,TRBJ2-7,18,CASSRGLAGQTPTYEQYF
TRBV10-3,TRBJ2-6,17,CAISESAGGSGANVLTF
TRBV19,TRBJ1-2,15,CASSTKIWGWYGYTF
TRBV2,TRBJ1-4,14,CASSPGRTHEKLFF
TRBV11-2,TRBJ2-5,14,CASSPGLAEETQYF
TRBV5-1,TRBJ1-1,12,CASSVLGAEAFF
TRBV14,TRBJ1-2,12,CASSQGAFGYTF
TRBV7-2,TRBJ2-7,19,CASSLETSGRARRTYEQYF
TRBV19,TRBJ2-2,15,CASSINTANTGELFF
TRBV15,TRBJ2-7,14,CATSREGTSSEQYF
TRBV6-1,TRBJ1-1,13,CASSSAENTEAFF
TRBV19,TRBJ1-5,15,CASSSGQGSNQPQHF
TRBV5-4,TRBJ2-3,15,CASSFSAGELDTQYF
TRBV15,TRBJ2-5,16,CATSRARDRLRETQYF
TRBV21-1,TRBJ2-7,19,CASSKGSGTSGADSYEQYF
TRBV2,TRBJ2-7,15,CATGRTSGREYEQYF
TRBV19,TRBJ2-2,15,CASSIGDGNTGELFF
TRBV6-1,TRBJ1-5,14,CASNGGTTGQPQHF
TRBV28,TRBJ1-2,14,CASSLGRAPYGYTF
TRBV30,TRBJ1-1,13,CAWNYDTNTEAFF
TRBV11-2,TRBJ2-7,14,CASSVPGLTYEQYF
TRBV11-2,TRBJ2-7,13,CASSSGPSPEQYF
TRBV11-2,TRBJ2-2,16,CASSLGLGGYTGELFF
TRBV5-1,TRBJ2-7,14,CASSGGPDSYEQYF
TRBV28,TRBJ2-2,16,CASRRRTSGNTGELFF
TRBV5-6,TRBJ2-5,14,CASSLLAGSETQYF
TRBV7-9,TRBJ1-1,14,CASSLPFPNTEAFF
TRBV6-5,TRBJ2-1,13,CASSYSRVGEQFF
TRBV7-3,TRBJ2-1,13,CASSLPPFNEQFF
TRBV4-2,NA,16,CASSPLLIQNSYEQYF